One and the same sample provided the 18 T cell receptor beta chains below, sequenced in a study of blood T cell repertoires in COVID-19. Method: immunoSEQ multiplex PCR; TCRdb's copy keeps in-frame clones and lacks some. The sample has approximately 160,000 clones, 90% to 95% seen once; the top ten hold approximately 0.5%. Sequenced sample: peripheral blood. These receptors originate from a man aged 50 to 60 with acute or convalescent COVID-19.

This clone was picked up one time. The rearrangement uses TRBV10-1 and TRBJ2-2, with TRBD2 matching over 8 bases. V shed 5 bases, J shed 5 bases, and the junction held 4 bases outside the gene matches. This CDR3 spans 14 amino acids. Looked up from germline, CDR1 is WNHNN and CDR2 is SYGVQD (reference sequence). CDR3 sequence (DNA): TGCGCCAGCAGTAGCGGGAGAGGGACCGGGGAGCTGTTTTTT. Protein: CASSSGRGTGELFF.

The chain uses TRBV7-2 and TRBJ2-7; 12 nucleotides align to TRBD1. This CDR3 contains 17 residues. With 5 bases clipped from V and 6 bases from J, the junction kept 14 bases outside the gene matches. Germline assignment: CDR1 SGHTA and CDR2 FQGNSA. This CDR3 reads CASSPRGTGGRWAEQYF. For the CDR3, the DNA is TGTGCCAGCAGCCCCAGGGGGACAGGGGGCCGCTGGGCCGAGCAGTACTTC. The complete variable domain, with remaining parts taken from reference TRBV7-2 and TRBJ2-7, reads GAGVSQSPSNKVTEKGKDVELRCDPISGHTALYWYRQSLGQGLEFLIYFQGNSAPDKSGLPSDRFSAERTGGSVSTLTIQRTQQEDSAVYLCASSPRGTGGRWAEQYFGPGTRLTVT.

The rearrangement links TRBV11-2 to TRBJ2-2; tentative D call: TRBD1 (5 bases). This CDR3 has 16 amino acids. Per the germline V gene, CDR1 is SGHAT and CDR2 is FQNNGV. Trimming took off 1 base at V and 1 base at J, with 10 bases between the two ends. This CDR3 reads CASSLVGQGNTGELFF. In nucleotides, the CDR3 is TGTGCCAGCAGCTTAGTTGGTCAGGGGAACACCGGGGAGCTGTTTTTT.

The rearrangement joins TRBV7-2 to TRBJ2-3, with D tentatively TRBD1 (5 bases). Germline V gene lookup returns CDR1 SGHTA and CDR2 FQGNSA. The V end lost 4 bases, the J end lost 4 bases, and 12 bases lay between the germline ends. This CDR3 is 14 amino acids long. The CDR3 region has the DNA TGTGCCAGCAGCTCAGGGCCCCCCCCAGATACGCAGTATTTT. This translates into CASSSGPPPDTQYF.

CDR3 region: CASAGKAETQYF. Here the CDR3 DNA reads TGTGCCAGCGCCGGAAAAGCGGAGACCCAGTACTTC. V and J are TRBV28 and TRBJ2-5; D gene ambiguous. The CDR3 contains 12 residues. Trimming stripped 8 bases from V and 5 bases from J, with 12 bases between. The germline V gene has CDR1 MDHEN and CDR2 SYDVKM.

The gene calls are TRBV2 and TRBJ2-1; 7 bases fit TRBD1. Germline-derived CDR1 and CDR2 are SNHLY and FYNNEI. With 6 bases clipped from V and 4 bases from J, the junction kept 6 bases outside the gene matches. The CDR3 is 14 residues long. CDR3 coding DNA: TGTGCCAGCAGGATGGGGACAGCGTACAATGAGCAGTTCTTC. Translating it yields CASRMGTAYNEQFF.

CDR3 nucleotides: TGTGCCAGCAGCTACAGGGGTAATGAGCAGTTCTTC. Translated: CASSYRGNEQFF. The chain has TRBV7-2 and TRBJ2-1; TRBD1 matches 7 bases. Unmatched junction bases numbered 1, after V lost 4 bases and J lost 7 bases. CDR1 and CDR2 (germline): SGHTA, FQGNSA. The CDR3 loop spans 12 amino acids. Variable domain in full (rest from reference TRBV7-2 and TRBJ2-1): GAGVSQSPSNKVTEKGKDVELRCDPISGHTALYWYRQSLGQGLEFLIYFQGNSAPDKSGLPSDRFSAERTGGSVSTLTIQRTQQEDSAVYLCASSYRGNEQFFGPGTRLTVL.

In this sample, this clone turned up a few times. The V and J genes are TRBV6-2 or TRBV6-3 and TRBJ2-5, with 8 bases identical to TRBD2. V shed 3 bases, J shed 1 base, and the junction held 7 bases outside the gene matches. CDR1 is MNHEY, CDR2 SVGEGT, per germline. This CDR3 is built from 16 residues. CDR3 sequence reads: CASSYNEREFQETQYF. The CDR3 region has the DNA TGTGCCAGCAGTTATAATGAGCGGGAGTTCCAAGAGACCCAGTACTTC.

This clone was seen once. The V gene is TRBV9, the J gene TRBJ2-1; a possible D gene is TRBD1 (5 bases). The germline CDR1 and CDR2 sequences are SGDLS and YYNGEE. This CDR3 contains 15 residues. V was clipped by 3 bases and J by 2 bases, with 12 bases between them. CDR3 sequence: CASSGKGQTYNEQFF. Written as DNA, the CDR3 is TGTGCCAGCAGCGGCAAGGGGCAGACCTACAATGAGCAGTTCTTC.

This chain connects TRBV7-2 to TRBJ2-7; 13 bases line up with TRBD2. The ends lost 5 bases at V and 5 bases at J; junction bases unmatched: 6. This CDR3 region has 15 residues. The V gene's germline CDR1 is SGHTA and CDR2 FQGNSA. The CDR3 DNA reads TGTGCCAGCAGCCCCGGACTAGCGGGAGTCCACGAGCAGTACTTC. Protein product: CASSPGLAGVHEQYF.

The CDR3 coding sequence is TGTGCCTGGAGTGTAAAAGTCGCGGGAGTCACTGAAGCTTTCTTT. This gives the protein CAWSVKVAGVTEAFF. This sequence joins TRBV30 and TRBJ1-1; D is ambiguous. Trimming shortened V by 0 bases and J by 4 bases, and 15 bases separated the two germline ends. The germline V gene has CDR1 GTSNPN and CDR2 SVGIG (reference sequence). The length of the CDR3 is 15 residues.

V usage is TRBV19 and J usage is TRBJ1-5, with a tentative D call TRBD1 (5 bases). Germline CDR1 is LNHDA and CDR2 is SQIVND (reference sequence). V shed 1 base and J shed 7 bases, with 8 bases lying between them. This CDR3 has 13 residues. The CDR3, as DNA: TGTGCCAGTAGTATAGGGGGGGGGCAGCCCCAGCATTTT. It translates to CASSIGGGQPQHF.

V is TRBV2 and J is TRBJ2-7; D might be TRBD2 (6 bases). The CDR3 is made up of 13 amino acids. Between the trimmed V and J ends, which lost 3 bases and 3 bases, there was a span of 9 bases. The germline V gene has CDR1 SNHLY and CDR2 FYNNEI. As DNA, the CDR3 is TGTGCCAGCAGTGATGGAGGGGACTACGAGCAGTACTTC. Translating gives CASSDGGDYEQYF. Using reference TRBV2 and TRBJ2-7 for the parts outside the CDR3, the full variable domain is EPEVTQTPSHQVTQMGQEVILRCVPISNHLYFYWYRQILGQKVEFLVSFYNNEISEKSEIFDDQFSVERPDGSNFTLKIRSTKLEDSAMYFCASSDGGDYEQYFGPGTRLTVT.

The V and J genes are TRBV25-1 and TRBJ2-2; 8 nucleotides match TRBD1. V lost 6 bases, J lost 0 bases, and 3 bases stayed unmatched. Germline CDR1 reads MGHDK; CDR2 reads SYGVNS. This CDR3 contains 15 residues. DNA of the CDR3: TGTGCCAGCAGAGGGACAGGAGCGAACACCGGGGAGCTGTTTTTT. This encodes CASRGTGANTGELFF. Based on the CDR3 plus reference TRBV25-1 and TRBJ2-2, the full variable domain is EADIYQTPRYLVIGTGKKITLECSQTMGHDKMYWYQQDPGMELHLIHYSYGVNSTEKGDLSSESTVSRIRTEHFPLTLESARPSHTSQYLCASRGTGANTGELFFGEGSRLTVL.

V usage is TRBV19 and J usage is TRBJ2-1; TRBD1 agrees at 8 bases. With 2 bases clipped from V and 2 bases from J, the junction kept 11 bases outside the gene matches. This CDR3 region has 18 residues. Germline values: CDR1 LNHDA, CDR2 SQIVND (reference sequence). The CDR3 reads CASSIKGGQGKAYNEQFF. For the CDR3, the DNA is TGTGCCAGTAGTATAAAAGGAGGACAGGGAAAAGCCTACAATGAGCAGTTCTTC.

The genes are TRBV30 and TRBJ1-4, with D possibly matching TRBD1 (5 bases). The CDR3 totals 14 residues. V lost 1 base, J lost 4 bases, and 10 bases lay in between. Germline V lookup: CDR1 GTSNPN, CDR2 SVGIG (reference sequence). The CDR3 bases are TGTGCCTGGAGTGACGGGGGGGATAATGAAAAACTGTTTTTT. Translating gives CAWSDGGDNEKLFF.

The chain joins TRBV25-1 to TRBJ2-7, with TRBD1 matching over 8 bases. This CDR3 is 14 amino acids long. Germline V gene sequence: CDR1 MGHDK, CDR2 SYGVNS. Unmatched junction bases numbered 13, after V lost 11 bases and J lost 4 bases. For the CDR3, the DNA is TGTGCCTACGCAAGGACAGGGACAAAATACGAGCAGTACTTC. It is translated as CAYARTGTKYEQYF.

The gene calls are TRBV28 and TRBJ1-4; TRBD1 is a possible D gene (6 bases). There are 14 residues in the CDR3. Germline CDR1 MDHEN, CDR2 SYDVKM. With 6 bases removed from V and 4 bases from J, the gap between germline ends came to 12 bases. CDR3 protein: CASRRGLVNEKLFF. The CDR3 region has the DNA TGTGCCAGCAGGCGGGGGCTGGTTAATGAAAAACTGTTTTTT.